This passage covers 16 T cell receptor beta chains from one sample sequenced in a study of cytomegalovirus exposure and HLA in healthy donors. Clones were sequenced by immunoSEQ multiplex PCR, and TCRdb holds only the in-frame ones, with some missing. The sample lists about 130,000 clones; 85% to 90% were seen once. The source material was PBMCs. Every receptor here comes from a woman between 18 and 30 years old in good health and CMV-seronegative.

The genes are TRBV5-1 and TRBJ2-1; possible D gene TRBD2, 5 bases. This CDR3 contains 12 residues. V was cut by 4 bases and J by 12 bases, with 14 bases left in between. CDR1 SGHRS and CDR2 YFSETQ come from the germline V gene. CDR3 coding DNA: TGCGCCAGCAGCCGGGATCCCACGGGGCAGTTCTTC. Translation gives CASSRDPTGQFF.

The genes are TRBV28 and TRBJ1-3; D is unclear. V was cut by 5 bases and J by 4 bases, with 12 bases left in between. There are 14 residues in the CDR3. The germline V gene has CDR1 MDHEN and CDR2 SYDVKM. The CDR3, as DNA: TGTGCCAGCAGTCGGGGTATATTAGGAAACACCATATATTTT. This translates into CASSRGILGNTIYF.

The V call is TRBV4-3, the J call TRBJ2-2; D possibly corresponds to TRBD2 (5 bases). Trimming took 5 bases from V and 4 from J, leaving 11 bases between them. CDR1 and CDR2 (germline): LGHNA, YSLEER. This CDR3 has 14 residues. This CDR3 is CASSEGTFTGELFF. DNA for the CDR3: TGCGCCAGCAGCGAGGGTACATTCACCGGGGAGCTGTTTTTT.

In the case of this clone: The same CDR3 can be traced to other DNA sequences in this sample. The V gene is TRBV6-5, the J gene TRBJ2-6; TRBD1 matches 8 bases. CDR1 and CDR2 (germline): MNHEY, SVGAGI. J was trimmed by 4 bases and V by 5 bases; bases with no gene match: 4. This CDR3 spans 15 amino acids. The DNA for the CDR3 is TGTGCCAGCAGTCCGGACAGGGCCGGGGCCAACGTCCTGACTTTC. It codes for CASSPDRAGANVLTF.

The rearrangement joins TRBV18 to TRBJ1-1; D uncertain. Germline loops: CDR1 KGHSH, CDR2 LQKENI. CDR3 length: 15 residues. Trimming left V 4 bases short and J 0 bases short, with 12 bases between. DNA of the CDR3: TGTGCCAGCTCACTTACGGGGAGCATGAACACTGAAGCTTTCTTT. Its protein product is CASSLTGSMNTEAFF. Combining the CDR3 with reference TRBV18 and TRBJ1-1 gives the whole variable domain NAGVMQNPRHLVRRRGQEARLRCSPMKGHSHVYWYRQLPEEGLKFMVYLQKENIIDESGMPKERFSAEFPKEGPSILRIQQVVRGDSAAYFCASSLTGSMNTEAFFGQGTRLTVV.

The V gene is TRBV11-2, the J gene TRBJ2-3; D is ambiguous. The CDR3 has 13 amino acids. Trimming pared 6 bases from V and 6 bases from J, leaving 13 bases between. The germline gives CDR1 SGHAT, CDR2 FQNNGV. CDR3 region: CASSRVPGDTQYF. DNA of the CDR3: TGTGCCAGCAGTCGGGTCCCTGGGGATACGCAGTATTTT.

The V and J genes are TRBV12-5 and TRBJ2-1; D perhaps matches TRBD2 (6 bases). Trimming shortened V by 4 bases and J by 3 bases, and 13 bases separated the two germline ends. Germline values: CDR1 LGHNT, CDR2 FRNRAP. The CDR3 is 15 residues long. The CDR3 protein is CASGSWGDLYNEQFF. In nucleotides, the CDR3 is TGTGCTAGTGGTTCTTGGGGGGACCTCTACAATGAGCAGTTCTTC.

This clone was recorded only once. The chain combines TRBV5-6 with TRBJ2-7, with D maybe TRBD2 (6 bases). V shed 1 base and J shed 6 bases, with 11 bases lying between them. The length of the CDR3 is 13 residues. CDR1 SGHDT and CDR2 YYEEEE come from the germline V gene. This CDR3 is CASSLYGGGEQYF. CDR3 DNA: TGTGCCAGCAGCTTGTACGGGGGTGGCGAGCAGTACTTC.

The chain has TRBV4-3 and TRBJ2-5; unclear D gene. The CDR3 runs to 13 residues. Trimming shortened V by 0 bases and J by 5 bases, and 7 bases separated the two germline ends. The V gene's germline CDR1 is LGHNA and CDR2 YSLEER. CDR3 loop: CASSQESSETQYF. The CDR3 DNA sequence: TGCGCCAGCAGCCAAGAATCGTCCGAGACCCAGTACTTC.

The CDR3 sequence: CASSYPSYNSPLHF. The CDR3 DNA follows: TGTGCCAGCAGTTACCCCAGTTATAATTCACCCCTCCACTTT. This chain uses TRBV6-5 with TRBJ1-6; D is uncertain. V lost 2 bases, J lost 4 bases, and 6 bases lay in between. The CDR3 has 14 amino acids. Germline V gene lookup returns CDR1 MNHEY and CDR2 SVGAGI.

This rearrangement joins TRBV5-5 to TRBJ1-5, with 7 bases matching TRBD1. Germline CDR1 reads SGHKS; CDR2 reads YYEKEE (reference sequence). Trimming removed 4 bases from V and 0 bases from J; junction bases left unmatched: 7. The CDR3 is made up of 16 amino acids. The CDR3 loop is CASSRYGQDSNQPQHF. The DNA for the CDR3 is TGTGCCAGCAGCAGATACGGACAGGATAGCAATCAGCCCCAGCATTTT.

The rearrangement uses TRBV4-3 and TRBJ2-1; 9 bases are shared with TRBD1. CDR3 length: 17 residues. CDR1 is LGHNA, CDR2 YSLEER, per germline. With V trimmed by 4 bases and J by 7 bases, 14 bases remained unmatched. The CDR3 spells CASSLTGPGQGGNEQFF. The CDR3 nucleotides read TGCGCCAGCAGCCTAACCGGACCGGGACAGGGAGGGAATGAGCAGTTCTTC.

The chain recombines TRBV19 with TRBJ1-1, with D possibly TRBD1 on 5 matching bases. Deletions cut 8 bases from V and 0 bases from J, with 10 bases between. This CDR3 spans 13 amino acids. Germline V gene data show CDR1 as LNHDA and CDR2 as SQIVND (reference sequence). The DNA for the CDR3 is TGTGCCAGTTGGGGACTTTTGAACACTGAAGCTTTCTTT. It is translated as CASWGLLNTEAFF. Together with reference TRBV19 and TRBJ1-1, the CDR3 gives the full variable domain: DGGITQSPKYLFRKEGQNVTLSCEQNLNHDAMYWYRQDPGQGLRLIYYSQIVNDFQKGDIAEGYSVSREKKESFPLTVTSAQKNPTAFYLCASWGLLNTEAFFGQGTRLTVV.

This chain joins TRBV18 and TRBJ2-3, with D hard to call. V was cut by 0 bases and J by 5 bases, with 9 bases left in between. Germline V gene sequence: CDR1 KGHSH, CDR2 LQKENI. The CDR3 totals 14 residues. The CDR3 here is CASSPPVLRDTQYF. In nucleotides, the CDR3 is TGTGCCAGCTCACCACCGGTACTACGAGATACGCAGTATTTT.

This clone has only one observation. The chain links TRBV5-4 to TRBJ2-6; 7 positions match TRBD1. This CDR3 is 17 amino acids long. Trimming removed 4 bases from V and 2 bases from J; junction bases left unmatched: 9. Germline CDR1 reads SGHNT; CDR2 reads YYREEE (reference sequence). This chain's CDR3 is CASSLRDSKTGANVLTF. CDR3 in DNA: TGTGCCAGCAGCCTCCGGGACAGTAAGACTGGGGCCAACGTCCTGACTTTC.

To note about this clone: Different DNA sequences within this sample yield the same CDR3. The V call is TRBV28, the J call TRBJ2-1, with D possibly matching TRBD2 (5 bases). This CDR3 has 11 amino acids. V was pared by 5 bases and J by 7 bases, with 6 bases between. Germline values: CDR1 MDHEN, CDR2 SYDVKM. The CDR3 spells CASSTGNEQFF. CDR3 DNA sequence: TGTGCCAGCAGTACGGGAAATGAGCAGTTCTTC.